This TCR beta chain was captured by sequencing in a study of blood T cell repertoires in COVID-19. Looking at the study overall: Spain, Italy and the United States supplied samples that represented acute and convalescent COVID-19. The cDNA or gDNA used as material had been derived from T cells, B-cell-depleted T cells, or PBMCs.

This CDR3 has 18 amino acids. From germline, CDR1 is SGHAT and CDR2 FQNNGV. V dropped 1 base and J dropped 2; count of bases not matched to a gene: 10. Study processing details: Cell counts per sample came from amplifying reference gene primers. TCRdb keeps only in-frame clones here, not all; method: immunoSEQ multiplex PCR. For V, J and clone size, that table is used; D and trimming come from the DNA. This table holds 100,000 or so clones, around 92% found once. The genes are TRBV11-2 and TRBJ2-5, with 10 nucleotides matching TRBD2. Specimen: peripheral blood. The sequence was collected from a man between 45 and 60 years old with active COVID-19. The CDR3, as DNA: TGTGCCAGCAGCTTAGTATCCCCTAGCGGGAGATATCAAGAGACCCAGTACTTC. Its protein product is CASSLVSPSGRYQETQYF.